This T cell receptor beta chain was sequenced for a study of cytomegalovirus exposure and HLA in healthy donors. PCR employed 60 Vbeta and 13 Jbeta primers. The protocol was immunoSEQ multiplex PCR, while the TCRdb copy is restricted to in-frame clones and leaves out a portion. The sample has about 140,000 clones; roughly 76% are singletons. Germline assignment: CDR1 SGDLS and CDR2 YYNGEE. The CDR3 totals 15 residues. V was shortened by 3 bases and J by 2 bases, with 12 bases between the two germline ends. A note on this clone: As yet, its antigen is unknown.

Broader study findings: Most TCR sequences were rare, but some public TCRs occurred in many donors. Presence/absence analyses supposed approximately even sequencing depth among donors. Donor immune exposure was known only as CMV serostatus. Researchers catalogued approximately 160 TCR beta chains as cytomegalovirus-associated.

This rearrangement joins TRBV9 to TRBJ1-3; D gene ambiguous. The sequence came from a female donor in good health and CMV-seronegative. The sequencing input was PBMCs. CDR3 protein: CASSERSTPGNTIYF. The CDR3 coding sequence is TGTGCCAGCAGCGAGAGGAGTACCCCTGGAAACACCATATATTTT.